This T cell receptor beta chain is drawn from a study of shared clonotypes between healthy human individuals. Deep-level assay runs were performed. Using immunoSEQ multiplex PCR, the repertoire was profiled, and TCRdb retains in-frame clones only, with some absent. The repertoire consists of about 380,000 clones, with about 96% occurring once and the leading ten covering 0.32%. The junction had 7 bases not matched to a gene; V was cut back by 0 bases and J by 0 bases. Germline V gene sequence: CDR1 SGHRS, CDR2 YFSETQ. This CDR3 comprises 18 residues. This sequence originates from a man aged 25 to 40 in good health. The genes are TRBV5-1 and TRBJ1-3, with 9 bases fitting TRBD1. Specimen: memory CD8+ T cells sorted from blood. Indicated subset: CD45RO+ cells pooled with CCR7-negative TemRA cells. In DNA form, the CDR3 reads TGCGCCAGCAGCTTGGGAGGGACAGGGACCCTCTCTGGAAACACCATATATTTT. It translates to CASSLGGTGTLSGNTIYF. Complete variable domain (other parts from reference TRBV5-1 and TRBJ1-3): KAGVTQTPRYLIKTRGQQVTLSCSPISGHRSVSWYQQTPGQGLQFLFEYFSETQRNKGNFPGRFSGRQFSNSRSEMNVSTLELGDSALYLCASSLGGTGTLSGNTIYFGEGSWLTVV.